The 15 T cell receptor beta chains listed next were all sequenced from one sample in a study of cytomegalovirus exposure and HLA in healthy donors (dated by TCRdb to the late 2010s). The library was prepared using the immunoSEQ multiplex PCR assay. A mixture of 60 forward primers for TCR Vbeta segments and 13 reverse primers for TCR Jbeta segments was used in the multiplex PCR. TCRdb's version of the immuneACCESS table is confined to in-frame rearrangements and falls short of the full clone set. An unresolved V gene accounts for under half of the shortfall where checked; the remainder is of unknown origin. The sample records approximately 73,000 clones, 60% to 70% of which are singletons. The top ten clones comprise 5% to 6% of the sample. The specimen was PBMCs. All receptors come from a man aged 30-40 years in good health and CMV-seropositive.

The J gene is TRBJ1-1, the V gene TRBV10-3; D may be TRBD1 (6 bases). Trimming removed 5 bases at V and 5 bases at J, with 12 bases between. The CDR3 is 13 amino acids. Per germline, CDR1 ENHRY and CDR2 SYGVKD. Here the CDR3 reads CAISPGAQTEAFF. CDR3 DNA sequence: TGTGCCATCAGTCCAGGGGCTCAGACTGAAGCTTTCTTT.

The chain is built from TRBV7-6 and TRBJ2-1, with TRBD2 matching over 9 bases. Per the germline V gene, CDR1 is SGHVS and CDR2 is FNYEAQ. The CDR3 runs 15 residues. Germline trimming cut 5 bases from V and 5 bases from J; bases unmatched to any gene: 7. For the CDR3, the DNA is TGTGCCAGCAGCCTAGGGACTAGCTACGACAATGAGCAGTTCTTC. This codes for CASSLGTSYDNEQFF.

This chain uses TRBV7-2 with TRBJ1-6; D perhaps matches TRBD1 (5 bases). V lost 6 bases, J lost 9 bases, and 9 bases lay in between. The CDR3 runs to 12 residues. CDR1 is SGHTA, CDR2 FQGNSA, per germline. The CDR3: CASSMGGSPLHF. For the CDR3, the DNA is TGTGCCAGCAGTATGGGGGGTTCACCCCTCCACTTT.

This clone was observed a few times. The V and J genes are TRBV28 and TRBJ1-1; TRBD1 agrees at 7 bases. The CDR3 contains 15 residues. V lost 2 bases to trimming and J lost 0 bases; unmatched junction nucleotides: 3. CDR1 and CDR2 from the germline V gene are MDHEN and SYDVKM. CDR3 in DNA: TGTGCCAGCAGTTTAGAACAGGGGATGAACACTGAAGCTTTCTTT. As protein: CASSLEQGMNTEAFF.

The CDR3 DNA reads as TGCGCCAGCAGCGTAAGGATGGATGACCGGGGCAATGAGCAGTTCTTC. It is translated as CASSVRMDDRGNEQFF. The genes are TRBV5-1 and TRBJ2-1; D is perhaps TRBD2 (5 bases). V lost 4 bases and J 6 bases, leaving 20 bases between the germline ends. Germline-derived CDR1 and CDR2 are SGHRS and YFSETQ. This CDR3 has 16 amino acids.

The CDR3 DNA reads as TGCGCCAGCAGCTTGAGCAGGTATACAGATACGCAGTATTTT. Protein product: CASSLSRYTDTQYF. This chain joins TRBV5-1 and TRBJ2-3; D uncertain. The CDR3 extends over 14 amino acids. From germline, CDR1 is SGHRS and CDR2 YFSETQ. The V and J ends lost 1 base and 3 bases respectively, with 9 bases between them. The whole variable domain, remainder taken from reference TRBV5-1 and TRBJ2-3, is KAGVTQTPRYLIKTRGQQVTLSCSPISGHRSVSWYQQTPGQGLQFLFEYFSETQRNKGNFPGRFSGRQFSNSRSEMNVSTLELGDSALYLCASSLSRYTDTQYFGPGTRLTVL.

The sample holds a few counts of this clone. The genes are TRBV7-2 and TRBJ2-3, with TRBD2 matching 13 bases. The J segment lost 3 bases and the V segment lost 5 bases, leaving 2 bases of the junction unmatched. The CDR3 covers 15 residues. Germline V lookup: CDR1 SGHTA, CDR2 FQGNSA. CDR3: CASSLGLAGTDTQYF. The DNA of the CDR3 is TGTGCCAGCAGCCTGGGACTAGCGGGAACAGATACGCAGTATTTT.

The chain employs TRBV30 and TRBJ1-4; 7 bases agree with TRBD1. The CDR3 spans 14 residues. In germline, CDR1 is GTSNPN, CDR2 SVGIG (reference sequence). With 2 bases clipped from V and 7 bases from J, the junction kept 7 bases outside the gene matches. For the CDR3, the DNA is TGTGCCTGGAGTAGGAGGGGGCAACGTGAAAAACTGTTTTTT. Its protein is CAWSRRGQREKLFF.

The CDR3 spells CASSEGSYRASNQPQHF. CDR3 nucleotide sequence: TGTGCCAGCAGTGAAGGATCCTACAGGGCTAGCAATCAGCCCCAGCATTTT. The J gene is TRBJ1-5, the V gene TRBV25-1, with D possibly TRBD1 on 6 matching bases. With 2 bases removed from V and 0 bases from J, the gap between germline ends came to 14 bases. CDR3 length: 17 residues. In germline, CDR1 is MGHDK, CDR2 SYGVNS.

This clone was counted between two and nine times. Sequence at one end of the junction differs from germline and may be a read error. V usage is TRBV4-3 and J usage is TRBJ2-1, with 7 positions matching TRBD1. This CDR3 is 18 amino acids long. Germline CDR1 and CDR2: LGHNA and YSLEER. The CDR3 DNA follows: TGCGCCAGCAGCCAAGACCTCAACAGGGGTGTCCGCTACAATGAGCGGTTCTTC. Amino acid sequence: CASSQDLNRGVRYNERFF.

The chain has TRBV30 and TRBJ2-6; no reliable D call. The CDR3 totals 16 residues. Per the germline V gene, CDR1 is GTSNPN and CDR2 is SVGIG (reference sequence). The ends were cut back, 1 base at V and 2 bases at J, with 12 bases in the middle. CDR3 DNA: TGTGCCTGGAGTGAACAGTGGCCAGCTGGGGCCAACGTCCTGACTTTC. This encodes CAWSEQWPAGANVLTF.

The rearrangement joins TRBV4-1 to TRBJ1-4; perhaps TRBD1 as D (6 bases). The CDR3 covers 16 residues. Germline V gene lookup returns CDR1 MGHRA and CDR2 YSYEKL. The V and J ends lost 4 bases and 8 bases respectively, with 20 bases between them. The DNA of the CDR3 is TGCGCCAGCAGCCCCGAAATTGGGGGGGGGCGAGAAAAACTGTTTTTT. Its translation: CASSPEIGGGREKLFF.

The V and J genes are TRBV5-1 and TRBJ1-1; 8 positions agree with TRBD1. The junction had 9 bases not matched to a gene; V was cut back by 3 bases and J by 8 bases. This CDR3 is built from 14 residues. CDR1 and CDR2 from the germline V gene are SGHRS and YFSETQ. CDR3 nucleotides: TGCGCCAGCAGCTCAGCAGCAGGGGGCTTCGAAGCTTTCTTT. This translates into CASSSAAGGFEAFF.

This chain links TRBV28 with TRBJ2-3, with D maybe TRBD1 (6 bases). The CDR3 runs to 15 residues. The V gene lost 6 bases and the J gene lost 0 bases, with 13 bases spanning the gap. The germline CDR1 and CDR2 sequences are MDHEN and SYDVKM. DNA for the CDR3: TGTGCCAGCAGCCTGGGGGACACAAGCACAGATACGCAGTATTTT. This gives the protein CASSLGDTSTDTQYF.

The chain is built from TRBV2 and TRBJ2-7; D is uncertain. CDR3 length: 12 residues. Deletions cut 9 bases from V and 2 bases from J, with 11 bases between. Germline CDR1 is SNHLY and CDR2 is FYNNEI. CDR3 DNA sequence: TGTGCCAGTCTTGACTTCCCCTACGAGCAGTACTTC. Encoded protein: CASLDFPYEQYF. Full variable domain (rest looked up from reference TRBV2 and TRBJ2-7): EPEVTQTPSHQVTQMGQEVILRCVPISNHLYFYWYRQILGQKVEFLVSFYNNEISEKSEIFDDQFSVERPDGSNFTLKIRSTKLEDSAMYFCASLDFPYEQYFGPGTRLTVT.